One and the same sample provided the 10 T cell receptor beta chains below, sequenced in a study of blood T cell repertoires in COVID-19. The data were produced by immunoSEQ multiplex PCR, yet TCRdb's version contains in-frame clones alone and is incomplete. Among more than 140,000 clones listed, around 84% were seen once. Sequencing used peripheral blood. The receptors originated from a woman aged 45-59 years in a cohort sampled during active or convalescent COVID-19.

Written as DNA, the CDR3 is TGTGCCACCAGCAGAGCCCTAGCGGACTATACGCAGTATTTT. The encoded protein is CATSRALADYTQYF. The V call is TRBV15, the J call TRBJ2-3; TRBD2 aligns across 7 bases. This CDR3 comprises 14 residues. V lost 1 base to trimming and J lost 7 bases; unmatched junction nucleotides: 5. CDR1 and CDR2 from the germline V gene are LNHNV and YYDKDF (reference sequence).

The chain is built from TRBV23-1 and TRBJ1-6, with no clear D. TRBV23-1 is reported as an ORF; its role is uncertain. V shed 6 bases and J shed 14 bases, with 8 bases lying between them. The CDR3 sequence is 10 residues long. CDR3 sequence reads: CASREGALHF. The CDR3, as DNA: TGCGCCAGCAGAGAGGGAGCCCTCCACTTT.

The V and J genes are TRBV5-5 and TRBJ1-1; perhaps TRBD1 as D (5 bases). Trimming pared 0 bases from V and 2 bases from J, leaving 17 bases between. This CDR3 has 17 amino acids. Germline V gene sequence: CDR1 SGHKS, CDR2 YYEKEE (reference sequence). The CDR3 DNA is TGTGCCAGCAGCTTGGGGGGCCTACCTAAAGCCAACACTGAAGCTTTCTTT. It specifies CASSLGGLPKANTEAFF.

The chain has TRBV11-2 and TRBJ2-1; 9 bases fit TRBD2. Losses at the gene ends were 4 bases for V and 3 bases for J; bases not matched to a gene: 4. CDR3 length: 15 amino acids. Germline CDR1 is SGHAT and CDR2 is FQNNGV. The CDR3 loop reads CASSSTTSGYNEQFF. In DNA, the CDR3 is TGTGCCAGCAGCTCCACGACTAGCGGCTACAATGAGCAGTTCTTC.

Remarks on this clone: The sample holds other DNA sequences that translate to the same CDR3. The chain carries TRBV30 and TRBJ1-1, with 7 bases fitting TRBD1. CDR1 and CDR2 from the germline V gene are GTSNPN and SVGIG (reference sequence). V gave up 3 bases and J gave up 1 base; unmatched junction bases: 2. CDR3 size: 13 residues. The CDR3 nucleotides are TGTGCCTGGAGGAGACAGGGGAACACTGAAGCTTTCTTT. Translated, it gives CAWRRQGNTEAFF.

The chain employs TRBV7-6 and TRBJ2-5; TRBD1 matches at 9 bases. The CDR3 is 16 residues long. V trimming: 2 bases; J trimming: 3 bases; junction bases outside the gene matches: 7. Germline V lookup: CDR1 SGHVS, CDR2 FNYEAQ. This CDR3 is CASSLLTGGGEETQYF. The CDR3 DNA reads as TGTGCCAGCAGCTTACTTACAGGGGGCGGAGAAGAGACCCAGTACTTC. The variable domain in full, completed from reference TRBV7-6 and TRBJ2-5, reads GAGVSQSPRYKVTKRGQDVALRCDPISGHVSLYWYRQALGQGPEFLTYFNYEAQQDKSGLPNDRFSAERPEGSISTLTIQRTEQRDSAMYRCASSLLTGGGEETQYFGPGTRLLVL.

The chain recombines TRBV5-1 with TRBJ2-1; D might be TRBD1 (6 bases). This CDR3 is 11 amino acids long. V dropped 4 bases and J dropped 16 bases, with 15 bases sitting between them. Looked up from germline, CDR1 is SGHRS and CDR2 is YFSETQ. The CDR3 protein is CASSDRDIKFF. The CDR3 DNA is TGCGCCAGCAGCGACCGGGACATAAAATTCTTC. Full variable domain (remainder filled in from reference TRBV5-1 and TRBJ2-1): KAGVTQTPRYLIKTRGQQVTLSCSPISGHRSVSWYQQTPGQGLQFLFEYFSETQRNKGNFPGRFSGRQFSNSRSEMNVSTLELGDSALYLCASSDRDIKFFGPGTRLTVL.

The rearrangement joins TRBV19 to TRBJ1-3; D unclear. The CDR3 covers 18 residues. With 1 base removed from V and 1 base from J, the gap between germline ends came to 17 bases. Germline CDR1 and CDR2: LNHDA and SQIVND (reference sequence). CDR3 coding DNA: TGTGCCAGTAGTATAGGAAGGAGAGGAGAAAGGTCTGGAAACACCATATATTTT. Its translation is CASSIGRRGERSGNTIYF.

V usage is TRBV3-1 (or the pseudogene TRBV3-2) and J usage is TRBJ2-6; 8 bases agree with TRBD1. The V segment lost 1 base and the J segment 0 bases; nucleotides outside the gene matches: 8. The CDR3 loop spans 19 amino acids. The germline gives CDR1 LGHDT, CDR2 YNNKEL (reference sequence). CDR3 in amino acids: CASSQGGTGTLSGANVLTF. The CDR3 DNA reads TGTGCCAGCAGCCAAGGAGGGACAGGTACCCTCTCTGGGGCCAACGTCCTGACTTTC.

The rearrangement joins TRBV25-1 to TRBJ1-2, with 8 bases aligning to TRBD1. The germline V gene has CDR1 MGHDK and CDR2 SYGVNS. V shed 2 bases and J 4 bases; nucleotides not matched to a gene: 12. The CDR3 spans 17 residues. The CDR3 coding sequence is TGTGCCAGCAGTGAAGGGACAGGATCCTACCGCGGCTATGGCTACACCTTC. Its protein is CASSEGTGSYRGYGYTF.